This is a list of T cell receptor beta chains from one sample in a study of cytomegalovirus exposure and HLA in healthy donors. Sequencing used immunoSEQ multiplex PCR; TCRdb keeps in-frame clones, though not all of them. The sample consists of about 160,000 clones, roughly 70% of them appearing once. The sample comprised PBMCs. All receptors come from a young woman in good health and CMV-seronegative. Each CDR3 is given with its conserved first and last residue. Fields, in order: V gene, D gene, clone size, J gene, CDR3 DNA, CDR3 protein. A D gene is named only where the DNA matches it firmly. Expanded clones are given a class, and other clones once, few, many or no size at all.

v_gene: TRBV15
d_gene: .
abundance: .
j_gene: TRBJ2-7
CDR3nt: TGTGCCACCAGCAGAGAGTCCACTCTACCCTACGAGCAGTACTTC
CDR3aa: CATSRESTLPYEQYF

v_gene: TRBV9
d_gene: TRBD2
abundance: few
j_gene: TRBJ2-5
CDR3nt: TGTGCCAGCAGCGGGGGACTAGATCTTGAGACCCAGTACTTC
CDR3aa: CASSGGLDLETQYF

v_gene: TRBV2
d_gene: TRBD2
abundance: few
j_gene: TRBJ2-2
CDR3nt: TGTGCCAGCAGTCGGGGAGGGGTCCGGATCCCCGGGGAGCTGTTTTTT
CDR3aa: CASSRGGVRIPGELFF

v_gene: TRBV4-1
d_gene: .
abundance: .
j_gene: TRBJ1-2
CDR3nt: TGCGCCAGCAGCTCCCAGGGGACCTATGGCTACACCTTC
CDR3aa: CASSSQGTYGYTF

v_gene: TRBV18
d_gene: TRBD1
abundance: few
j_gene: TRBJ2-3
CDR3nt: TGTGCCAGCTCACCGGGACAGAGGAGCACAGATACGCAGTATTTT
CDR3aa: CASSPGQRSTDTQYF

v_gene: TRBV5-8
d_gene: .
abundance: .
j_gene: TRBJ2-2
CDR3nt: TGTGCCAGCAGCTTCGGACGGACTACGTTTTTT
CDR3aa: CASSFGRTTFF

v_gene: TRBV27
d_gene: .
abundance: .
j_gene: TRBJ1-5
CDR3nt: TGTGCCAGCAGTCCCCTGAGCAATCAGCCCCAGCATTTT
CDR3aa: CASSPLSNQPQHF

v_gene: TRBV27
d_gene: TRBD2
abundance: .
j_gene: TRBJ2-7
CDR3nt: TGTGCCAGCTGTGGGACTACTCCTTACGAGCAGTACTTC
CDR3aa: CASCGTTPYEQYF

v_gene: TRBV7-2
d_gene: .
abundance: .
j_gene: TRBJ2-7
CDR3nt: TGTGCCAGCAGCTTACAATGGACATCGAGCTACGAGCAGTACTTC
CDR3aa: CASSLQWTSSYEQYF

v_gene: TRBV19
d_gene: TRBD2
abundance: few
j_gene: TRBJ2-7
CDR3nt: TGTGCCAGTAGTACTGCGGGGGGGCACACCTACGAGCAGTACTTC
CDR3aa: CASSTAGGHTYEQYF

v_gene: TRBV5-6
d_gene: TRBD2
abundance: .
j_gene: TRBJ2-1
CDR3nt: TGTGCCAGCAGCCCGGGGGTCGTAGCGGGAGGGTTCGATTACAATGAGCAGTTCTTC
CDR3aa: CASSPGVVAGGFDYNEQFF

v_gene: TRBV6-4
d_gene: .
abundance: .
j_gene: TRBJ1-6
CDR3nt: TGTGCCAGCAGTGACCAGGTCTATAATTCACCCCTCCACTTT
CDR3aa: CASSDQVYNSPLHF

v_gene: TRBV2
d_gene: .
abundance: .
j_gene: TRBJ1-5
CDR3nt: TGTGCCAGCAGTGTCGGGCGACAGGGCAATCAGCCCCAGCATTTT
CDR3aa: CASSVGRQGNQPQHF

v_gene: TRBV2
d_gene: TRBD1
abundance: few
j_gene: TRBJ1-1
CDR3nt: TGTGCCAGCAGAACACAGGGGCAGAACACTGAAGCTTTCTTT
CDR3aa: CASRTQGQNTEAFF

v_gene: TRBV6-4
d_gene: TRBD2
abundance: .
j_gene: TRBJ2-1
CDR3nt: TGTGCCAGCAGTGAAGGACTAGCGGGTAACAATGAGCAGTTCTTC
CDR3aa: CASSEGLAGNNEQFF

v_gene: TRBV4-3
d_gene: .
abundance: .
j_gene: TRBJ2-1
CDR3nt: TGCGCCAGCAGCCAAGATCTGTTTCAGGGAGGACTCTACAATGAGCAGTTCTTC
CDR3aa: CASSQDLFQGGLYNEQFF

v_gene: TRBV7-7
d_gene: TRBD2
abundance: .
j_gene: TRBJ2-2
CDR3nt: TGTGCCAGCAGCATAAGCGGGGGGCAGAACACCGGGGAGCTGTTTTTT
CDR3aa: CASSISGGQNTGELFF

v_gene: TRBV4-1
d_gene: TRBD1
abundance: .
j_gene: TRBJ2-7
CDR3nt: TGCGCCAGCAGCCTCTTGACAGGGGGCAGCTACGAGCAGTACTTC
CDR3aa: CASSLLTGGSYEQYF

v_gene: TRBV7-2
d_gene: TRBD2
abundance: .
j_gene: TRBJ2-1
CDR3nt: TGTGCCAGCAGCTTGGAGGGACTAGCGGCTCACAATGAGCAGTTCTTC
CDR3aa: CASSLEGLAAHNEQFF

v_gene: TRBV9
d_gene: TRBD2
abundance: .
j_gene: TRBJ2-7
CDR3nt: TGTGCCAGCAGCGTAGCTCCCCATAGCGGGAGGGGCGACGAGCAGTACTTC
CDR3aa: CASSVAPHSGRGDEQYF

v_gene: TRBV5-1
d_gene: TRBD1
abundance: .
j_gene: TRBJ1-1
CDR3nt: TGCGCCAGCAGACCGGGACAGGGAAGCACTGAAGCTTTCTTT
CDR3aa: CASRPGQGSTEAFF

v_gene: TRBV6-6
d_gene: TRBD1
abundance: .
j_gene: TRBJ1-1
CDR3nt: TGTGCCAGCACTCAAAAAGGGACAGGGATGAACACTGAAGCTTTCTTT
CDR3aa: CASTQKGTGMNTEAFF

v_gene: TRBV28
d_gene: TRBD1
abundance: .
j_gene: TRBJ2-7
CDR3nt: TGTGCCAGCAGTCCAGGGACAGACCAATACGAGCAGTACTTC
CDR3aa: CASSPGTDQYEQYF

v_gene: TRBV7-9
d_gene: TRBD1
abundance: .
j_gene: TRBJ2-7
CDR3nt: TGTGCCAGCAGCTTAAGGGACAGGGATGAGCAGTACTTC
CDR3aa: CASSLRDRDEQYF

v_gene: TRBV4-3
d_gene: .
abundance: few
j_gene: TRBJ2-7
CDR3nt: TGCGCCAGCAGCCAAGAGATCGACAGTCCCGGACAACAAGGAACCCCCTACGAGCAGTACTTC
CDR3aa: CASSQEIDSPGQQGTPYEQYF

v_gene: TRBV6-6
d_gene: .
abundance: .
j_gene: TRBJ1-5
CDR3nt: TGTGCCAGTCAGAAGTATAGCAATCAGCCCCAGCATTTT
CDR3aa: CASQKYSNQPQHF

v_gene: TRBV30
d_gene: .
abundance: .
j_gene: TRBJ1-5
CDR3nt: TGTGCCTGGAGCCCCACGGGTACTCCCCAGCATTTT
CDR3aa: CAWSPTGTPQHF

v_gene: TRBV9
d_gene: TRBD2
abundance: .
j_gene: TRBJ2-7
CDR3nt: TGTGCCAGCAGCGTAGACCCGGGGGGGACCTACGAGCAGTACTTC
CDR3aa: CASSVDPGGTYEQYF

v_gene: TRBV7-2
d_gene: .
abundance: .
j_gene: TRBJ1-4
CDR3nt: TGTGCCAGCAGCTTAGATTCCTATGAAAAACTGTTTTTT
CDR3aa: CASSLDSYEKLFF

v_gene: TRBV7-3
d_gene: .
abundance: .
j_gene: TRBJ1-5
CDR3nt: TGTGCCAGCAGCAGGGGCTTCGGTCAGCCCCAGCATTTT
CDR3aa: CASSRGFGQPQHF

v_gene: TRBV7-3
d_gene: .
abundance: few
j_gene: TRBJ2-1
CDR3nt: TGTGCCAGCAGCTCCTACAGGGCCCAAGACTACAATGAGCAGTTCTTC
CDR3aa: CASSSYRAQDYNEQFF

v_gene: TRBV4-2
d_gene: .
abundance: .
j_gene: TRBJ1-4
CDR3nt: TGTGCCAGCAGCCAAGAAGGTCAGGGCACAACTAATGAAAAACTGTTTTTT
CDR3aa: CASSQEGQGTTNEKLFF

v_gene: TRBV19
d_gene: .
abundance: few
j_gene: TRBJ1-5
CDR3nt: TGTGCCAGTAGTATTCCGGGCAATCAGCCCCAGCATTTT
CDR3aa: CASSIPGNQPQHF

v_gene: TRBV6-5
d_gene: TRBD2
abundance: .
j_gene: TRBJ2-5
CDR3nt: TGTGCCAGCAGTCTCGGGGGGAGAAAAGAGACCCAGTACTTC
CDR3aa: CASSLGGRKETQYF

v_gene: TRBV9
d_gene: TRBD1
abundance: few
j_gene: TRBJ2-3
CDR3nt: TGTGCCAGCAGCGGCCGGGACAGGGGAACAGATACGCAGTATTTT
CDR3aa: CASSGRDRGTDTQYF

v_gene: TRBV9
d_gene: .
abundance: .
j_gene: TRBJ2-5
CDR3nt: TGTGCCAGCAGCGACACGGGATCGAGGGAGACCCAGTACTTC
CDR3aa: CASSDTGSRETQYF

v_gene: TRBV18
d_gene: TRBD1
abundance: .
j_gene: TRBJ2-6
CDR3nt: TGTGCCAGCTCATCACAGGGGACAAGTTCCGGGGCCAACGTCCTGACTTTC
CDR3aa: CASSSQGTSSGANVLTF

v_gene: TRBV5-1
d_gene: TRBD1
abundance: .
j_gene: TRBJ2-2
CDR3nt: TGCGCCAGCAGCTTGGGGGACAGGAACACCGGGGAGCTGTTTTTT
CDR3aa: CASSLGDRNTGELFF

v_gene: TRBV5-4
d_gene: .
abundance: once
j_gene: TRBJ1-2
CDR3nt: TGTGCCAGCAGCGACGACACCTATGGCTACACCTTC
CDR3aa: CASSDDTYGYTF

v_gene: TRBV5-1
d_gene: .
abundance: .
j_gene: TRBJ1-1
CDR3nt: TGCGCCAGCAGCGAAAATAACATGAACACTGAAGCTTTCTTT
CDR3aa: CASSENNMNTEAFF

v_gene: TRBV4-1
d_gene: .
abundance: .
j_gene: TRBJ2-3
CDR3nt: TGCGCCAGCAGCCAAGCTGGAATAGCTCGGGATACGCAGTATTTT
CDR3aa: CASSQAGIARDTQYF

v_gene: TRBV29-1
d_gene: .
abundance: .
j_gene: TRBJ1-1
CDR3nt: TGCAGCGTTATTTATCCGGACACCGGCTCTTCCCGGGCTTTCTTT
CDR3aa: CSVIYPDTGSSRAFF

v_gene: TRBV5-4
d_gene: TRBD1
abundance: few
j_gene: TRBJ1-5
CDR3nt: TGTGCCAGCAGCCTCGACAGGGATCAGCCCCAGCATTTT
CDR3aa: CASSLDRDQPQHF

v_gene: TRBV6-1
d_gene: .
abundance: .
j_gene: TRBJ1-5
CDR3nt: TGTGCCAGCAGTGACCGAGATTTTGGCAATCAGCCCCAGCATTTT
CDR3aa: CASSDRDFGNQPQHF

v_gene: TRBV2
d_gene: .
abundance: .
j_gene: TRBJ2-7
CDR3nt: TGTGCCAGCAGTGAACAGACAGTGCCCTACGAGCAGTACTTC
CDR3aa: CASSEQTVPYEQYF

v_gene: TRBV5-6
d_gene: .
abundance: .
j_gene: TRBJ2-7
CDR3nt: TGTGCCAGCAGCTTGGGAATCGGGTTCTCCGAGCAGTACTTC
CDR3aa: CASSLGIGFSEQYF

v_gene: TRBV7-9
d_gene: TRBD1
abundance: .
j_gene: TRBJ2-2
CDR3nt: TGTGCCAGCAGCCCCGGGACAGGGGCAACCGGGGAGCTGTTTTTT
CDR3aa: CASSPGTGATGELFF

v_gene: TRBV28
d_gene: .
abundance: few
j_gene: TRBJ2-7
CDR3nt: TGTGCCAGCAGTTTATCCCAGGGCACCTACGAGCAGTACTTC
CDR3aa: CASSLSQGTYEQYF

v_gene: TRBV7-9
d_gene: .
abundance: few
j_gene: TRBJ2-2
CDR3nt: TGTGCCAGCAGCCCATTTAGCGGTACAAACACCGGGGAGCTGTTTTTT
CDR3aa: CASSPFSGTNTGELFF

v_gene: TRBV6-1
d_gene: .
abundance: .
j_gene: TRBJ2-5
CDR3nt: TGTGCCAGCAGTGAGTGGGCCCGCGAGACCCAGTACTTC
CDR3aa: CASSEWARETQYF

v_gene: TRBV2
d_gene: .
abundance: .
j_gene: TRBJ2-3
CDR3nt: TGTGCCAGCAGCCCACTGCACACAGATACGCAGTATTTT
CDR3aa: CASSPLHTDTQYF

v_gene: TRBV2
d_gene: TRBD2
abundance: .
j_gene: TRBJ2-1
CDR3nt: TGTGCCAGCAACCCTTGGACTAGTTCAAAGAATGAGCAGTTCTTC
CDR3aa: CASNPWTSSKNEQFF